This record looks at one T cell receptor (beta chain) sequence and its context. Its specificity is unknown. The data belong to a study of cytomegalovirus exposure and HLA in healthy donors. V gave up 5 bases and J gave up 6 bases, with 25 bases separating them. CDR1 and CDR2 (germline): MNHEY, SMNVEV (reference sequence). CDR3 length equals 17 residues. Study-wide points: Investigators reported 150 to 200 TCR beta chains as tied to cytomegalovirus.

PCR employed 60 Vbeta and 13 Jbeta primers. Assay: immunoSEQ multiplex PCR; the TCRdb copy retains only in-frame clones and omits some. Of 170,000 or so clones in the sample, 84% are singletons; the top ten hold more than 4%. The TCR comes from a girl under 18 in good health and CMV-seropositive. Sequencing was performed on PBMCs. The J gene is TRBJ1-2, the V gene TRBV27; possible D gene TRBD1, 6 bases. The DNA of the CDR3 is TGTGCCAGCAGTCACTCACAGGGAGGGATAGCGGGTCATGGCTACACCTTC. This codes for CASSHSQGGIAGHGYTF.